The 30 T cell receptor beta chains presented below share a single source sample, sequenced in a study of blood T cells in healthy people across ages. Through a sample-barcoded 5' primer and a J-beta primer mix, a second PCR was run for roughly 7 to 12 cycles. From the 5' RACE reads, TCRdb called clonotypes with MiXCR, one entry per CDR3 protein. The data contain 750,000 to 950,000 distinct CDR3 sequences, about 26% of them singletons. The data were also submitted as part of a second study, on T cells of mothers and their children.

Sequencing used blood. These receptors all come from a boy between 5 and 17 years old in good health.

This clonotype appeared a few times. The CDR3 nucleotides read TGTGCCAGCAGCTCGTTGAAGACCCAGTACTTC. Protein: CASSSLKTQYF. The chain joins TRBV7-6 to TRBJ2-5, with no clear D. V was trimmed by 4 bases and J by 6 bases, leaving 6 bases between them. CDR3 size: 11 residues. Germline V gene lookup returns CDR1 SGHVS and CDR2 FNYEAQ.

Many counts were recorded for this clonotype. The V and J genes are TRBV29-1 and TRBJ1-3; tentatively, D is TRBD1 (6 bases). CDR1 is SQVTM, CDR2 ANQGSEA, per germline. Trimming shortened V by 7 bases and J by 4 bases, and 8 bases separated the two germline ends. The CDR3 is made up of 11 amino acids. The CDR3 spells CSAGTGNTIYF. The CDR3 DNA sequence: TGCAGCGCCGGGACAGGAAACACCATATATTTT.

The rearrangement joins TRBV9 to TRBJ1-4; D is undetermined. Germline CDR1 is SGDLS and CDR2 is YYNGEE. The CDR3 extends over 13 amino acids. The ends were cut back, 3 bases at V and 11 bases at J, with 14 bases in the middle. CDR3 region: CASSDQDSEKLFF. CDR3 in DNA: TGTGCCAGCAGCGACCAGGACTCTGAGAAACTGTTTTTT.

This chain joins TRBV19 and TRBJ2-5; TRBD2 might be the D (6 bases). Germline V gene lookup returns CDR1 LNHDA and CDR2 SQIVND (reference sequence). V lost 5 bases and J lost 0, with 13 bases in between. CDR3 size: 15 residues. The CDR3 here is CASSAVRDYQETQYF. Here the CDR3 DNA reads TGTGCCAGTAGTGCAGTCCGGGACTACCAAGAGACCCAGTACTTC.

Only a few counts were recorded for this clonotype. The CDR3 sequence is CASSHNPSAYEQYF. The CDR3 DNA is TGTGCCAGCAGCCATAACCCCTCGGCCTACGAGCAGTACTTC. This sequence joins TRBV2 and TRBJ2-7; D uncertain. Trimming shortened V by 6 bases and J by 2 bases, and 14 bases separated the two germline ends. This CDR3 comprises 14 residues. Germline loops: CDR1 SNHLY, CDR2 FYNNEI.

To note about this clonotype: Compared with germline, one end of the junction differs, possibly owing to a read error. The chain combines TRBV7-9 with TRBJ2-3; tentatively, D is TRBD2 (5 bases). The CDR3 covers 15 residues. Germline V gene lookup returns CDR1 SEHNR and CDR2 FQNEAQ (reference sequence). In DNA, the CDR3 is TGTGCCAGCAGCTTTGCCCAGTCTAGCACAGATATGCAGTATTTT. It is translated as CASSFAQSSTDMQYF. Supplemented by reference TRBV7-9 and TRBJ2-3, the full variable domain reads DTGVSQNPRHKITKRGQNVTFRCDPISEHNRLYWYRQTLGQGPEFLTYFQNEAQLEKSRLLSDRFSAERPKGSFSTLEIQRTEQGDSAMYLCASSFAQSSTDMQYFGPGTRLTVL.

This clonotype was counted between two and nine times. Relative to the germline gene, one junction end is altered; a read error may explain this. The chain couples TRBV29-1 to TRBJ1-5; D ambiguous. Germline CDR1 is SQVTM and CDR2 is ANQGSEA. The length of the CDR3 is 12 residues. CDR3 nucleotides: TGCGGCGTTAAAGTTGGGAATCAGCCCCAGCATTTT. Encoded protein: CGVKVGNQPQHF.

This chain connects TRBV18 to TRBJ2-2, with unresolved D. Germline lookup yields CDR1 KGHSH and CDR2 LQKENI. This CDR3 spans 15 amino acids. V gave up 6 bases and J gave up 5 bases, with 16 bases separating them. The CDR3 DNA is TGTGCCAGCTCCTCGGCAGGTCTCGGGACCGGGGAGCTGTTTTTT. It codes for CASSSAGLGTGELFF.

This clonotype occurred many times. This chain uses TRBV3-1 with TRBJ2-5; 9 nucleotides align to TRBD2. The end of the DNA is better explained by TRBJ2-7, so the J call may be wrong. Germline CDR1 and CDR2: LGHDT and YNNKEL (reference sequence). The CDR3 consists of 15 residues. As DNA, the CDR3 is TGTGCCAGCAGCCAAGATCCAGCGGGGGGCTACGAGCAGTACTTC. It specifies CASSQDPAGGYEQYF.

J is TRBJ1-1 and V is TRBV7-9; D gene uncertain. In germline, CDR1 is SEHNR, CDR2 FQNEAQ (reference sequence). CDR3 length: 11 amino acids. V was trimmed by 4 bases and J by 8 bases, leaving 8 bases between them. CDR3 protein: CASSSAAEAFF. As DNA, the CDR3 is TGTGCCAGCAGCTCGGCGGCAGAAGCTTTCTTT.

The gene calls are TRBV25-1 and TRBJ1-1; D not certain. Trimming removed 5 bases from V and 7 bases from J, with 8 bases in between. CDR1 is MGHDK, CDR2 SYGVNS, per germline. CDR3 length: 11 amino acids. DNA of the CDR3: TGTGCCAGCAGTTCGAGCCTTGAAGCTTTCTTT. It is translated as CASSSSLEAFF.

With respect to this clonotype: This CDR3 fails to terminate in the conserved phenylalanine or tryptophan, so it likely reflects a read error. The chain carries TRBV18 and TRBJ1-1; no clear D gene. CDR3 length: 15 residues. The germline V gene encodes CDR1 KGHSH and CDR2 LQKENI. Written as DNA, the CDR3 is TGTGCCGGCTCACCATTTGGAATGGCGAACACTGAAGCTTTCCTT. The encoded protein is CAGSPFGMANTEAFL.

This clonotype was counted many times. The gene calls are TRBV12-3 or TRBV12-4 and TRBJ2-1, with D possibly matching TRBD2 (6 bases). Trimming took 5 bases from V and 4 from J, leaving 18 bases between them. The CDR3 loop spans 16 amino acids. The CDR3 region is CASSPLGLHTYNEQFF. The DNA of the CDR3 is TGTGCCAGCAGTCCATTGGGACTCCACACATACAATGAGCAGTTCTTC.

This clonotype was detected only a few times. This chain joins TRBV19 and TRBJ2-7; D is possibly TRBD1 (5 bases). V lost 3 bases, J lost 12 bases, and 18 bases lay in between. CDR3 size: 13 residues. Per germline, CDR1 LNHDA and CDR2 SQIVND (reference sequence). The CDR3 loop is CASSIRAPVRLYF. CDR3 nucleotide sequence: TGTGCCAGTAGTATCAGGGCCCCTGTTCGGCTGTACTTC.

The chain uses TRBV6-1 and TRBJ1-1, with a weak D call TRBD1 (6 bases). Per the germline V gene, CDR1 is MNHNS and CDR2 is SASEGT. The V end was cut by 6 bases, the J end by 1 base, with 24 bases between. This CDR3 contains 18 residues. This CDR3 is CASRFNLIRQDENTEAFF. DNA for the CDR3: TGTGCCAGCAGATTCAACTTGATTCGACAGGACGAGAACACTGAAGCTTTCTTT.

This clonotype was picked up a small number of times. This rearrangement joins TRBV12-3 or TRBV12-4 to TRBJ2-7; D remains ambiguous. The CDR3 is 11 residues long. V lost 6 bases and J 2 bases, leaving 5 bases between the germline ends. The CDR3 protein is CASSWAYEQYF. In nucleotides, the CDR3 is TGTGCCAGCAGCTGGGCCTACGAGCAGTACTTC.

The chain links TRBV10-1 to TRBJ2-3; D may correspond to TRBD1 or TRBD2 (5 bases each). Germline assignment: CDR1 WNHNN and CDR2 SYGVQD (reference sequence). The CDR3 spans 14 residues. V gave up 6 bases and J gave up 5 bases, with 15 bases separating them. The CDR3 reads CASSSSGAEDTQYF. The DNA of the CDR3 is TGCGCCAGCAGCTCCTCCGGGGCCGAAGATACGCAGTATTTT.

This chain links TRBV29-1 with TRBJ2-5, with 7 bases fitting TRBD1. The J call may be in error: the DNA end matches TRBJ2-7 better. This CDR3 is built from 12 residues. In germline, CDR1 is SQVTM, CDR2 ANQGSEA. The CDR3 DNA sequence: TGCAGCGTTGTTTCAGGGGGCTACGAGCAGTACTTC. This encodes CSVVSGGYEQYF.

A few counts support this clonotype. The chain carries TRBV5-1 and TRBJ1-2, with D possibly matching TRBD1 (5 bases). Looked up from germline, CDR1 is SGHRS and CDR2 is YFSETQ. The ends were cut back, 4 bases at V and 8 bases at J, with 15 bases in the middle. The CDR3 contains 13 residues. CDR3 coding DNA: TGCGCCAGCAGCAACGGACAAGATTACGGCTACACCTTC. As protein: CASSNGQDYGYTF.

This clonotype occurred many times. The chain is built from TRBV14 and TRBJ2-3; D remains ambiguous. V was trimmed by 3 bases and J by 2 bases, leaving 0 bases between them. CDR1 and CDR2 from the germline V gene are SGHDN and FVKESK. This CDR3 region has 11 residues. The CDR3 reads CASSHTDTQYF. CDR3 sequence (DNA): TGTGCCAGCAGCCACACAGATACGCAGTATTTT.

The chain links TRBV6-6 to TRBJ1-1; D is ambiguous. V was shortened by 2 bases and J by 5 bases, with 15 bases between the two germline ends. CDR3 length equals 15 residues. Germline CDR1 and CDR2: MNHNY and SVGAGI (reference sequence). CDR3: CASSYRGSTRTEAFF. CDR3 coding DNA: TGTGCCAGCAGTTACCGTGGCTCTACAAGGACTGAAGCTTTCTTT.

This clonotype was seen more than once but under ten times. The chain joins TRBV5-1 to TRBJ1-2, with a tentative D call TRBD1 (5 bases). This CDR3 has 15 amino acids. Germline V gives CDR1 SGHRS, CDR2 YFSETQ. Trimming cost V 2 bases and J 1 base, with 12 bases left between them. DNA of the CDR3: TGCGCCAGCAGCTTCTCAGGGCGCCTTAACTATGGCTACACCTTC. Encoded protein: CASSFSGRLNYGYTF.

This clonotype was observed a handful of times. The V and J genes are TRBV3-1 and TRBJ1-5; the match to TRBD1 covers 7 bases. There are 14 residues in the CDR3. V trimming: 3 bases; J trimming: 4 bases; junction bases outside the gene matches: 3. Germline V CDR1 and CDR2: LGHDT, YNNKEL (reference sequence). The CDR3: CASSHSGGNQPQHF. The CDR3 nucleotides read TGTGCCAGCAGCCATTCAGGGGGAAATCAGCCCCAGCATTTT.

This clonotype has more than one count but fewer than ten. The genes are TRBV5-1 and TRBJ2-5; D call uncertain. The V end was cut by 4 bases, the J end by 4 bases, with 11 bases between. The CDR3 length is 13 residues. The germline gives CDR1 SGHRS, CDR2 YFSETQ. This CDR3 reads CASSPVGVETQYF. CDR3 nucleotide sequence: TGCGCCAGCAGCCCGGTTGGGGTAGAGACCCAGTACTTC.

This clonotype occurred a few times. The rearrangement links TRBV7-6 to TRBJ2-5; no firm D call. CDR3 length: 16 amino acids. V lost 5 bases to trimming and J lost 5 bases, with 21 bases between them. Germline V gives CDR1 SGHVS, CDR2 FNYEAQ. This CDR3 reads CASSARRLSEDETQYF. CDR3 coding DNA: TGTGCCAGCAGCGCCCGAAGACTCAGCGAGGATGAGACCCAGTACTTC.

Note on this clonotype: Being one base from a much bigger clone, this may be a read error. V usage is TRBV7-9 and J usage is TRBJ2-7; D is undetermined. The V and J ends lost 8 bases and 3 bases respectively, with 11 bases between them. CDR1 SEHNR and CDR2 FQNEAQ come from the germline V gene (reference sequence). The CDR3 totals 12 residues. The CDR3 region has the DNA TGTGCCAGCGGCCCGGAACGCTACGAGCAGTACTTC. The encoded protein is CASGPERYEQYF.

The chain is built from TRBV20-1 and TRBJ1-4; tentatively, D is TRBD1 (6 bases). Trimming cost V 3 bases and J 7 bases, with 18 bases left between them. CDR3 length: 15 residues. CDR1 and CDR2 (germline): DFQATT, SNEGSKA (reference sequence). Here the CDR3 reads CSARDSGGFGEKLFF. The DNA of the CDR3 is TGCAGTGCTAGGGACTCCGGGGGCTTCGGTGAAAAACTGTTTTTT.

V is TRBV20-1 and J is TRBJ2-5; 11 bases align to TRBD2. The J call is in doubt because the DNA end fits TRBJ2-7 better. The CDR3 runs to 14 residues. Germline values: CDR1 DFQATT, CDR2 SNEGSKA (reference sequence). The CDR3: CSAYKTSGDYEQYF. In DNA form, the CDR3 reads TGCAGTGCCTATAAGACTAGCGGGGACTACGAGCAGTACTTC.

This clonotype was observed a few times. CDR3 bases: TGTGCCAGCAGCGTAGGCCTTCGCGAGGAGACCCAGTACTTC. This gives the protein CASSVGLREETQYF. This sequence joins TRBV9 and TRBJ2-5; D ambiguous. Per the germline V gene, CDR1 is SGDLS and CDR2 is YYNGEE. The CDR3 is 14 amino acids. V lost 0 bases and J lost 5, with 11 bases in between.

In its sample, this clonotype was seen a few times. The J gene is TRBJ2-7, the V gene TRBV5-5; tentative D call: TRBD2 (7 bases). The V gene lost 6 bases and the J gene lost 3 bases, with 16 bases spanning the gap. Per the germline V gene, CDR1 is SGHKS and CDR2 is YYEKEE (reference sequence). The CDR3 consists of 14 residues. The DNA of the CDR3 is TGTGCCAGCACATGGGGGGGACATGGCTACGAGCAGTACTTC. Its protein product is CASTWGGHGYEQYF. Looking up the rest from reference TRBV5-5 and TRBJ2-7 gives the full variable domain: DAGVTQSPTHLIKTRGQQVTLRCSPISGHKSVSWYQQVLGQGPQFIFQYYEKEERGRGNFPDRFSARQFPNYSSELNVNALLLGDSALYLCASTWGGHGYEQYFGPGTRLTVT.